This is a list of T cell receptor beta chains from one sample in a study of OX40 agonist ivuxolimab in advanced cancers. Method: immunoSEQ multiplex PCR; TCRdb's copy keeps in-frame clones and lacks some. This sample has approximately 63,000 clones; 60% to 85% occur once, and the top ten carry about a tenth. The sequencing here drew on CD4+ or CD8+ T cells sorted from blood, taken in a trial of the OX40 agonist ivuxolimab. Every receptor here comes from an adult with an advanced solid tumor such as melanoma, head and neck, liver or kidney cancer. The CDR3 runs from the conserved cysteine through the conserved F or W. D genes are given only for firm matches. Not every row has a clone size; where given, it reads once, few, many or a size class.

j_call clone_size d_call v_call cdr3_nt cdr3_aa
TRBJ2-7 - - TRBV7-2 TGTGCCAGCAGCTTAGGTCGAGGGTTTATCTACGAGCAGTACTTC CASSLGRGFIYEQYF
TRBJ2-5 - TRBD2 TRBV5-1 TGCGCCAGCAGCCTCCGACTAGCGGGAGGCCCTGGAAAAGAGACCCAGTACTTC CASSLRLAGGPGKETQYF
TRBJ2-3 - - TRBV5-3 TGTGCCAGAAGCTTGGGTGGTGCGGTCAGCACAGATACGCAGTATTTT CARSLGGAVSTDTQYF
TRBJ2-3 once - TRBV28 TGTGCCAGCAGTTCGATATCCCTAGCTACGCAGTATTTT CASSSISLATQYF
TRBJ1-1 - - TRBV7-8 TGTGCCAGCAGCTTAGCGGGACAAACGAACACTGAAGCTTTCTTT CASSLAGQTNTEAFF
TRBJ2-5 few - TRBV10-3 TGTGCCATCAGTGAAGTGACAGAAGAGACCCAGTACTTC CAISEVTEETQYF
TRBJ2-5 - - TRBV7-2 TGTGCCAGCAGCGCTCTAGGGGGAGATTTGGGAGAGACCCAGTACTTC CASSALGGDLGETQYF
TRBJ2-1 - TRBD1 TRBV28 TGTGCCAGCAGGAAACAGGGACAGGGTGGTAATGAGCAGTTCTTC CASRKQGQGGNEQFF
TRBJ2-7 - - TRBV27 TGTGCCAGCAGTTTCCTCCCAGGGGCCCGCTCCTACGAGCAGTACTTC CASSFLPGARSYEQYF
TRBJ2-3 - - TRBV28 TGTGCCAGCAGTCTTGGGGCATCTTGGCAGTATTTT CASSLGASWQYF
TRBJ2-7 - TRBD1 TRBV2 TGTGCCAGCAGTGAAAGGGGGACAGGGTCGATATCCGAGCAGTACTTC CASSERGTGSISEQYF
TRBJ2-3 - - TRBV5-6 TGTGCCAGCAGCTTCCTCACAGATACGCAGTATTTT CASSFLTDTQYF
TRBJ1-5 - - TRBV11-2 TGTGCCAGCAGCCTAGGGACCGGAGAACAGCCCCAGCATTTT CASSLGTGEQPQHF
TRBJ2-7 - TRBD1 TRBV6-5 TGTGCCAGCAGTTACCGCCCGGACAGGGGGTCCTACGAGCAGTACTTC CASSYRPDRGSYEQYF
TRBJ2-1 - TRBD2 TRBV30 TGTGCCTGGAGTGGTCGACTAGCGTCCGATGAGCAGTTCTTC CAWSGRLASDEQFF
TRBJ2-3 - TRBD2 TRBV18 TGTGCCAGCTCACCACGGACTAGCGGGCCGGAAACTAGCACAGATACGCAGTATTTT CASSPRTSGPETSTDTQYF
TRBJ2-7 - TRBD2 TRBV6-6 TGTGCCAGCAGAGGGACTAGCTGGGAGCAGTACTTC CASRGTSWEQYF
TRBJ1-2 medium-sized TRBD1 TRBV7-9 TGTGCCAGCAGCTTAGGTCTCGGGACAGGTCGCTATGGCTACACCTTC CASSLGLGTGRYGYTF
TRBJ2-5 - - TRBV14 TGTGCCAGCAGCCAAGTACAGTTGGGTAAAGAGACCCAGTACTTC CASSQVQLGKETQYF
TRBJ1-1 few - TRBV6-6 TGTGCCAGCAGTTACTCGGAGGAAGCTTTCTTT CASSYSEEAFF
TRBJ2-1 - TRBD2 TRBV29-1 TGCAGCACGGGACTAGCGGGAGACAATGAGCAGTTCTTC CSTGLAGDNEQFF
TRBJ1-4 - TRBD1 TRBV7-9 TGTGCCAGCAGCTCCTGGACAGGTGGTAATGAAAAACTGTTTTTT CASSSWTGGNEKLFF
TRBJ2-1 - TRBD2 TRBV5-4 TGTGCCAGCAGCGGGACTAGCGGCTTCTACAATGAGCAGTTCTTC CASSGTSGFYNEQFF
TRBJ2-1 - - TRBV9 TGTGCCAGCAGCGTAGATCGGGTAAATGAGCAGTTCTTC CASSVDRVNEQFF
TRBJ2-5 - - TRBV5-5 TGTGCCAGCTTCCTTCAGGGTGGAGAGACCCAGTACTTC CASFLQGGETQYF
TRBJ2-7 once - TRBV7-9 TGTGCCAGCAGCGGCAGTATGGGCGACGAGCAGTACTTC CASSGSMGDEQYF
TRBJ1-4 - - TRBV6-6 TGTGCCAGCAGTTACCTGGGACGGGATAATGAAAAACTGTTTTTT CASSYLGRDNEKLFF
TRBJ1-2 - - TRBV19 TGTGCCAGTAGTATGGGTGTGCAGGGCTACACCTTC CASSMGVQGYTF
TRBJ2-4 - TRBD2 TRBV11-1 TGTGCCAGCAGCCCCGACCCCGCAGGGTTAGCGGGATTGAGCATTCAGTACTTC CASSPDPAGLAGLSIQYF
TRBJ1-2 - - TRBV6-5 TGTGCCAGCAGCCAGACAGTACCTAACTATGGCTACACCTTC CASSQTVPNYGYTF
TRBJ1-2 - TRBD1 TRBV4-1 TGCGCCAGCAGCCAAGATGCGACAGGGTATGCTGGCTACACCTTC CASSQDATGYAGYTF
TRBJ2-1 once - TRBV6-6 TGTGCCAGCAGTAGGGGGGAGATTGGGTACAATGAGCAGTTCTTC CASSRGEIGYNEQFF
TRBJ1-2 - - TRBV5-6 TGTGCCAGCAGCTTCAGCTATGGCTACACCTTC CASSFSYGYTF
TRBJ1-2 - - TRBV5-1 TGCGCCAGCAGCTTGGTGGGCAGCCTTAACTATGGCTACACCTTC CASSLVGSLNYGYTF
TRBJ2-1 - - TRBV11-1 TGTGCCAGCAGCTTATCTCGGCTCAGCTCCTACAATGAGCAGTTCTTC CASSLSRLSSYNEQFF
TRBJ1-1 once - TRBV18 TGTGCCAGCTCACCACCGTCCAGGGAGAACACTGAAGCTTTCTTT CASSPPSRENTEAFF
TRBJ2-1 - TRBD2 TRBV7-3 TGTGCCAGCAGCTTACTACGGGAGGGCCGGCGTGAGCAGTTCTTC CASSLLREGRREQFF
TRBJ1-5 - - TRBV4-1 TGCGCCAGCAGCCTTTTCGACAGGTCAGATCAGCCCCAGCATTTT CASSLFDRSDQPQHF
TRBJ2-7 - - TRBV6-5 TGTGCCAGCAGTTTTTCAGGGGCTCCGGGGGAGCAGTACTTC CASSFSGAPGEQYF
TRBJ1-6 - - TRBV7-9 TGTGCCAGCAGCTTAGGGGGTGATTGGTCACCCCTCCACTTT CASSLGGDWSPLHF
TRBJ2-7 - - TRBV7-6 TGTGCCAGCAGCTGGGAACAAGGCTACGAGCAGTACTTC CASSWEQGYEQYF
TRBJ2-1 - - TRBV28 TGTGCCAGCAGATCTCTCCGGGACATGGGCTACAATGAGCAGTTCTTC CASRSLRDMGYNEQFF
TRBJ2-1 few TRBD2 TRBV5-6 TGTGCCAGCAGCTTGGCCACTAGCGGGAATGAGCAGTTCTTC CASSLATSGNEQFF
TRBJ2-3 - TRBD2 TRBV9 TGTGCCAGCAGCGAAGGGACTAGCGGGAGAACAGATACGCAGTATTTT CASSEGTSGRTDTQYF
TRBJ1-2 - - TRBV27 TGTGCCAGCCTCCCGGGAGTAACGGGAAGAGAGGGCTACACCTTC CASLPGVTGREGYTF
TRBJ2-2 - - TRBV19 TGTGCCAGTACTCAACCCCCCCGGGGGCTAGTTGCCGGGGAGCTGTTTTTT CASTQPPRGLVAGELFF
TRBJ2-7 - - TRBV7-9 TGTGCCAGCAGCTTAAGACAGGAGAGCTCCTACGAGCAGTACTTC CASSLRQESSYEQYF
TRBJ2-1 - - TRBV28 TGTGCCAGCAGTTTCTATGCCCCGGGACAAAAAAATGAGCAGTTCTTC CASSFYAPGQKNEQFF
TRBJ2-1 - TRBD2 TRBV7-9 TGTGCCAGCAGCCCAACCTGGACTAGCGGGAGCCTAAATGAGCAGTTCTTC CASSPTWTSGSLNEQFF
TRBJ2-7 - - TRBV7-3 TGTGCCAGCAGCTTAGGAGACGGCCCCTACGAGCAGTACTTC CASSLGDGPYEQYF
TRBJ2-5 - TRBD2 TRBV28 TGTGCCAGCAGTCCCTCGGGGGGGGATCAAGAGACCCAGTACTTC CASSPSGGDQETQYF
TRBJ1-1 - TRBD1 TRBV7-3 TGTGCCAGCAGGAAAGGGGGCCTGGGGACTGAAGCTTTCTTT CASRKGGLGTEAFF
TRBJ2-5 - TRBD2 TRBV27 TGTGCCAGCAGTTTCTCATCCCCGGGACTAGCAGATAATCAAGAGACCCAGTACTTC CASSFSSPGLADNQETQYF
TRBJ2-7 - - TRBV7-2 TGTGCCAGCAGCCCACGGGCTATCAGCGACGAGCAGTACTTC CASSPRAISDEQYF
TRBJ2-2 - - TRBV29-1 TGCAGCGTTGAAGATCTGGGGAACACCGGGGAGCTGTTTTTT CSVEDLGNTGELFF
TRBJ1-4 - - TRBV28 TGTGCCAGCAGTCCGAGCGGGGGTCATGAAAAACTGTTTTTT CASSPSGGHEKLFF
TRBJ1-1 once TRBD1 TRBV9 TGTGCCAGCAGCCCAGGGGGGGGCTGGACTGAAGCTTTCTTT CASSPGGGWTEAFF